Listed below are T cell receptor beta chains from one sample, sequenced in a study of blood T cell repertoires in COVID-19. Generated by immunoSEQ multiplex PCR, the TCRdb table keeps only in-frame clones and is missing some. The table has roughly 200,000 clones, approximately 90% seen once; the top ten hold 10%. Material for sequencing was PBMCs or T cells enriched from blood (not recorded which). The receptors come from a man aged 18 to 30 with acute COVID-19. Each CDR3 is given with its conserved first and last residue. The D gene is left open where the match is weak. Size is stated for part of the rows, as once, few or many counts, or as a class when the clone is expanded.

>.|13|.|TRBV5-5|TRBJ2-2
CASSPGNTGELFF
TGTGCCAGCTCCCCGGGAAACACCGGGGAGCTGTTTTTT
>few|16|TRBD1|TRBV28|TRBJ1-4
CASSSEYRTGYEKLFF
TGTGCCAGCAGTTCCGAATACCGGACAGGGTATGAAAAACTGTTTTTT
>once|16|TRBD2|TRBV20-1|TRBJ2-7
CSANELAGAGPYEQYF
TGCAGTGCTAATGAACTAGCGGGAGCTGGGCCCTACGAGCAGTACTTC
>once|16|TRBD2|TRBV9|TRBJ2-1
CASSPLGTSGSREQFF
TGTGCCAGCAGCCCCCTCGGGACTAGCGGGAGTCGGGAGCAGTTCTTC
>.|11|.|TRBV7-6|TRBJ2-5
CASSSRETQYF
TGTGCCAGCAGCTCCAGGGAGACCCAGTACTTC
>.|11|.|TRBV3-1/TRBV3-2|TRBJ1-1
CASSHYTEAFF
TGTGCCAGCAGCCACTACACTGAAGCTTTCTTT
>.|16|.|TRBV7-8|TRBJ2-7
CASRLGTDSLTYEQYF
TGTGCCAGCAGGCTTGGTACAGATTCTCTAACTTACGAGCAGTACTTC
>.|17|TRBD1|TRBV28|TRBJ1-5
CASRPPDRGRRNQPQHF
TGTGCCAGCAGACCCCCGGACAGGGGGCGACGCAATCAGCCCCAGCATTTT
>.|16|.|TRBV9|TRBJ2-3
CASSVGAADTTDTQYF
TGTGCCAGCAGCGTAGGTGCAGCGGATACCACAGATACGCAGTATTTT
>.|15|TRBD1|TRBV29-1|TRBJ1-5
CSVEVTGGSNQPQHF
TGCAGCGTTGAAGTCACAGGGGGGAGCAATCAGCCCCAGCATTTT
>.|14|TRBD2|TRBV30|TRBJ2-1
CAWSPGLARDEQFF
TGTGCCTGGAGCCCGGGACTAGCCAGGGATGAGCAGTTCTTC
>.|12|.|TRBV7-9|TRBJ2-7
CASSLGFSEQYF
TGTGCCAGCAGCTTAGGTTTCAGCGAGCAGTACTTC
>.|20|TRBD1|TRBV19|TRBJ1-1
CASSPRPGQGIVLPHTEAFF
TGTGCCAGTAGTCCCCGCCCGGGACAGGGAATTGTCCTCCCCCACACTGAAGCTTTCTTT
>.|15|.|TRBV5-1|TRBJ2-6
CASSFSGDGANVLTF
TGCGCCAGCAGCTTCTCAGGGGACGGGGCCAACGTCCTGACTTTC
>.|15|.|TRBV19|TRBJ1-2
CASSTTAGLRQGYTF
TGTGCCAGTAGTACGACAGCTGGCCTAAGGCAAGGCTACACCTTC
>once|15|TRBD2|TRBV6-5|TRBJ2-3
CATQVAGRGTDTQYF
TGTGCCACCCAGGTAGCGGGAAGAGGCACAGATACGCAGTATTTT
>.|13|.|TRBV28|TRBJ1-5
CASSLGSRQPQHF
TGTGCCAGCAGTTTGGGTTCCAGGCAGCCCCAGCATTTT
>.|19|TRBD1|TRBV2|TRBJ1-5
CASSEVMGQGATYNQPQHF
TGTGCCAGCAGTGAAGTCATGGGACAGGGGGCGACTTACAATCAGCCCCAGCATTTT
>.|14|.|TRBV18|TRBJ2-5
CASSPQRAGETQYF
TGTGCCAGCTCACCACAGCGTGCGGGAGAGACCCAGTACTTC
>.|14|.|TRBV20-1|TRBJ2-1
CSASDLLVGNEQFF
TGCAGTGCTAGTGACCTCTTAGTCGGCAATGAGCAGTTCTTC
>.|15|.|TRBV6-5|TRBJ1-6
CASRPGRVSNSPLHF
TGTGCCAGCAGGCCTGGGAGGGTGTCAAATTCACCCCTCCACTTT
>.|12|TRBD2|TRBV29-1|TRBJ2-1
CSRTSGDNEQFF
TGCAGCCGGACTAGCGGAGACAATGAGCAGTTCTTC
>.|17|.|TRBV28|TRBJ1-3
CASSSAVTEHSGNTIYF
TGTGCCAGCAGTTCCGCCGTGACAGAGCACTCTGGAAACACCATATATTTT
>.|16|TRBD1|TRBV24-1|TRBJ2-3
CATSDRDRVSGDTQYF
TGTGCCACCAGTGATCGGGACAGGGTATCCGGAGATACGCAGTATTTT
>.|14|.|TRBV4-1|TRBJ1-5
CASSQVRGAQPQHF
TGCGCCAGCAGCCAAGTACGGGGAGCTCAGCCCCAGCATTTT
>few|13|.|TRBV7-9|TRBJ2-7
CASSPPGDNEQYF
TGTGCCAGCAGCCCCCCGGGAGATAACGAGCAGTACTTC
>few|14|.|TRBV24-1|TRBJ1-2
CATSDLQGVYGYTF
TGTGCCACCAGTGATTTGCAGGGTGTATATGGCTACACCTTC
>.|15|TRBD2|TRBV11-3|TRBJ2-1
CASSFSGRAFDEQFF
TGTGCCAGCAGCTTTAGCGGGAGGGCCTTCGATGAGCAGTTCTTC
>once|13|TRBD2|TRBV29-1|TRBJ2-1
CSVRLAGGPGQFF
TGCAGCGTCAGGCTAGCGGGAGGGCCGGGGCAGTTCTTC
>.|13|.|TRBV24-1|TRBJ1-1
CATSDIYDTEAFF
TGTGCCACCAGTGATATCTATGACACTGAAGCTTTCTTT
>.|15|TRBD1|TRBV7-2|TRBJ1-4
CASSFTGGTNEKLFF
TGTGCCAGCAGCTTTACAGGGGGAACTAATGAAAAACTGTTTTTT
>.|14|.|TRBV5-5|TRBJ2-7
CASRTQVGTYEQYF
TGTGCCAGCAGGACACAGGTAGGAACCTACGAGCAGTACTTC
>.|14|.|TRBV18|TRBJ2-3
CASSMSRGTDTQYF
TGTGCCAGCTCCATGAGCCGAGGCACAGATACGCAGTATTTT
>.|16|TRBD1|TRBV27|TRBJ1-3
CASSRDRARPGNTIYF
TGTGCCAGCAGTCGGGACAGGGCTCGGCCTGGAAACACCATATATTTT
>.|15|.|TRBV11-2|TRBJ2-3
CASSSSASVTDTQYF
TGTGCCAGCAGCTCCTCAGCTAGCGTCACAGATACGCAGTATTTT
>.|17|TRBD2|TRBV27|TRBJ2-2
CASSPRGGGTNTGELFF
TGTGCCAGCAGTCCCCGGGGGGGCGGGACCAACACCGGGGAGCTGTTTTTT
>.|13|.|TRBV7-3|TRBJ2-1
CASSLGLPNEQFF
TGTGCCAGCAGCTTGGGACTCCCAAATGAGCAGTTCTTC
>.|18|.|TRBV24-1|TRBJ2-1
CATSDEGTLETPYNEQFF
TGTGCCACCAGTGACGAGGGGACATTAGAAACCCCCTACAATGAGCAGTTCTTC
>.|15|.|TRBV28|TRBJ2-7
CASRGHGQGTYEQYF
TGTGCCAGCAGGGGGCATGGGCAGGGAACCTACGAGCAGTACTTC
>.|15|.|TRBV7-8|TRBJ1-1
CASSLVGQLNTEAFF
TGTGCCAGCAGCTTAGTAGGACAGTTGAACACTGAAGCTTTCTTT